This record looks at one TCR beta chain sequence and its context. These data are taken from a study of shared clonotypes between healthy human individuals. Repertoires were generated with immunoSEQ multiplex PCR, while TCRdb's copy carries only in-frame clones and drops some. The repertoire holds about 2.4 million clones, with around nine tenths as singletons. The CDR3 runs 13 residues. V lost 4 bases, J lost 6 bases, and 13 bases lay in between. Germline values: CDR1 SGHVS, CDR2 FNYEAQ. Sequenced input: naive CD4+ T cells sorted from blood. Subset given: CD45RA+ positively selected. V usage is TRBV7-6 and J usage is TRBJ2-7, with D possibly TRBD1 on 6 matching bases. This clonotype originated in a man aged 18-30 years in good health. CDR3 DNA: TGTGCCAGCAGCTCTGGACAGAGCACCGAGCAGTACTTC. Translated, it gives CASSSGQSTEQYF.